Following are 29 T cell receptor beta chains from one sample sequenced in a study of control samples from healthy donors and cancer patients. Profiled with immunoSEQ multiplex PCR; TCRdb holds only in-frame clones, not every one. The sample lists 130,000 to 150,000 clones; about 88% were seen once. Sample: blood. Source of these receptors: a woman aged 25 to 45 in good health.

The chain is built from TRBV7-2 and TRBJ2-2, with D possibly TRBD2 on 6 matching bases. The CDR3 has 13 amino acids. Germline V gives CDR1 SGHTA, CDR2 FQGNSA. The ends were cut back, 2 bases at V and 7 bases at J, with 8 bases in the middle. The CDR3 nucleotides read TGTGCCAGCAGCTTATCGGGGGACGGGGAGCTGTTTTTT. Its translation is CASSLSGDGELFF. Full variable domain (rest looked up from reference TRBV7-2 and TRBJ2-2): GAGVSQSPSNKVTEKGKDVELRCDPISGHTALYWYRQSLGQGLEFLIYFQGNSAPDKSGLPSDRFSAERTGGSVSTLTIQRTQQEDSAVYLCASSLSGDGELFFGEGSRLTVL.

The V gene is TRBV19, the J gene TRBJ2-7, with D possibly matching TRBD2 (7 bases). CDR1 and CDR2 (germline): LNHDA, SQIVND (reference sequence). V gave up 5 bases and J gave up 2 bases, with 13 bases separating them. This CDR3 has 14 amino acids. The CDR3 is CASSWGGGTYEQYF. In DNA form, the CDR3 reads TGTGCCAGTAGTTGGGGAGGGGGAACCTACGAGCAGTACTTC.

This chain uses TRBV4-2 with TRBJ2-2; 7 positions agree with TRBD2. Germline lookup yields CDR1 LGHNA and CDR2 YNFKEQ. The junction had 15 bases not matched to a gene; V was cut back by 0 bases and J by 8 bases. The CDR3 spans 18 residues. The CDR3 loop is CASSQELAGVGLTGELFF. The CDR3 DNA reads TGTGCCAGCAGCCAAGAGTTAGCGGGTGTCGGACTTACTGGGGAGCTGTTTTTT.

V gene TRBV29-1 combines with J gene TRBJ2-2; 15 bases align to TRBD2. CDR3 length equals 16 residues. Trimming cost V 7 bases and J 6 bases; bases outside gene matches: 9. Germline-derived CDR1 and CDR2 are SQVTM and ANQGSEA. The CDR3 loop reads CSAGLAGGGAAGELFF. The CDR3 coding sequence is TGCAGCGCGGGACTAGCGGGAGGTGGGGCGGCCGGGGAGCTGTTTTTT.

The rearrangement uses TRBV12-3 or TRBV12-4 and TRBJ2-1; D ambiguous. V shed 1 base and J shed 8 bases, with 9 bases lying between them. This CDR3 contains 13 residues. Written as DNA, the CDR3 is TGTGCCAGCAGTTTAGTAATCGGCGATGAGCAGTTCTTC. Translating gives CASSLVIGDEQFF.

The chain combines TRBV9 with TRBJ2-7; 11 bases agree with TRBD1. CDR1 is SGDLS and CDR2 is YYNGEE in the germline V gene. V lost 3 bases and J lost 1; bases outside the gene matches: 3. The CDR3 extends over 15 amino acids. CDR3 sequence (DNA): TGTGCCAGCAGCGCCGGGACAGGGGGGTCCTACGAGCAGTACTTC. It codes for CASSAGTGGSYEQYF.

The chain links TRBV27 to TRBJ2-3; D is possibly TRBD1 or TRBD2 (5 bases each). The CDR3 runs to 15 residues. From germline, CDR1 is MNHEY and CDR2 SMNVEV (reference sequence). V lost 5 bases and J 2 bases, leaving 14 bases between the germline ends. The CDR3: CASSPTGTNTDTQYF. The CDR3 DNA reads as TGTGCCAGCAGTCCCACCGGGACCAACACAGATACGCAGTATTTT.

The CDR3 nucleotides are TGCAGCGTTGAGTACGAAAAACTGTTTTTT. It translates to CSVEYEKLFF. This chain connects TRBV29-1 to TRBJ1-4; no reliable D call. This CDR3 region has 10 residues. Trimming shortened V by 3 bases and J by 8 bases, and 4 bases separated the two germline ends. The germline gives CDR1 SQVTM, CDR2 ANQGSEA. The whole variable domain, remainder taken from reference TRBV29-1 and TRBJ1-4, is SAVISQKPSRDICQRGTSLTIQCQVDSQVTMMFWYRQQPGQSLTLIATANQGSEATYESGFVIDKFPISRPNLTFSTLTVSNMSPEDSSIYLCSVEYEKLFFGSGTQLSVL.

The genes are TRBV24-1 and TRBJ2-5, with 7 bases fitting TRBD2. Unmatched junction bases numbered 3, after V lost 2 bases and J lost 1 base. This CDR3 has 15 amino acids. Germline CDR1 and CDR2: KGHDR and SFDVKD. The CDR3 here is CATSDYASGQETQYF. CDR3 bases: TGTGCCACCAGTGATTATGCTAGCGGCCAAGAGACCCAGTACTTC.

This clone was found once. The genes are TRBV21-1 and TRBJ2-7; no check of the table's D call, TRBD1, against the DNA was made. TRBV21-1 corresponds to a pseudogene. There are 16 residues in the CDR3. This CDR3 is CASSKLGQQSSYEQYF. For the CDR3, the DNA is TGTGCCAGCAGCAAACTGGGACAGCAGAGCTCCTACGAGCAGTACTTC.

The chain is built from TRBV6-6 and TRBJ1-2, with unresolved D. This CDR3 has 14 residues. Germline lookup yields CDR1 MNHNY and CDR2 SVGAGI (reference sequence). The V gene lost 0 bases and the J gene lost 8 bases, with 13 bases spanning the gap. The CDR3 loop is CASSYSGLVHGYTF. The CDR3 DNA reads TGTGCCAGCAGTTACTCGGGCCTTGTCCACGGCTACACCTTC.

V is TRBV29-1 and J is TRBJ1-2; 7 positions match TRBD1. V lost 3 bases to trimming and J lost 2 bases; unmatched junction nucleotides: 9. Germline V gene sequence: CDR1 SQVTM, CDR2 ANQGSEA. The CDR3 sequence is 15 residues long. CDR3 protein: CSVDQTETGNYGYTF. CDR3 DNA: TGCAGCGTTGACCAAACTGAGACAGGGAACTATGGCTACACCTTC.

This clone showed up just once. The chain uses TRBV6-5 and TRBJ1-2; D uncertain. Germline V gene data show CDR1 as MNHEY and CDR2 as SVGAGI. Trimming took off 5 bases at V and 5 bases at J, with 6 bases between the two ends. The CDR3 contains 11 residues. Here the CDR3 reads CASSTRYGYTF. In DNA form, the CDR3 reads TGTGCCAGCAGTACCCGATATGGCTACACCTTC.

The chain combines TRBV7-2 with TRBJ1-1; 10 bases are shared with TRBD1. With 5 bases clipped from V and 1 base from J, the junction kept 4 bases outside the gene matches. The CDR3 loop spans 15 amino acids. Germline assignment: CDR1 SGHTA and CDR2 FQGNSA. CDR3 amino acids: CASSPRQGANTEAFF. The CDR3 DNA sequence: TGTGCCAGCAGCCCCAGACAGGGGGCGAACACTGAAGCTTTCTTT. The full variable domain, completed using reference TRBV7-2 and TRBJ1-1, is GAGVSQSPSNKVTEKGKDVELRCDPISGHTALYWYRQSLGQGLEFLIYFQGNSAPDKSGLPSDRFSAERTGGSVSTLTIQRTQQEDSAVYLCASSPRQGANTEAFFGQGTRLTVV.

The J gene is TRBJ1-1, the V gene TRBV28, with D perhaps matching TRBD1 (5 bases). CDR1 is MDHEN, CDR2 SYDVKM, per germline. The V gene lost 7 bases and the J gene lost 4 bases, with 13 bases spanning the gap. The CDR3 loop spans 13 amino acids. Here the CDR3 reads CASTQGLGTEAFF. The CDR3 DNA is TGTGCCAGCACCCAGGGTTTGGGCACTGAAGCTTTCTTT. The full variable domain, in which reference TRBV28 and TRBJ1-1 provide the parts outside the CDR3, is DVKVTQSSRYLVKRTGEKVFLECVQDMDHENMFWYRQDPGLGLRLIYFSYDVKMKEKGDIPEGYSVSREKKERFSLILESASTNQTSMYLCASTQGLGTEAFFGQGTRLTVV.

The rearrangement links TRBV11-3 to TRBJ1-3; no clear D gene. Per germline, CDR1 SGHNT and CDR2 YENEEA. The V gene lost 1 base and the J gene lost 0 bases, with 10 bases spanning the gap. The CDR3 runs 16 residues. In DNA, the CDR3 is TGTGCCAGCAGCTTAGGCCCTCCGGACTCTGGAAACACCATATATTTT. It encodes CASSLGPPDSGNTIYF.

The CDR3 protein is CASSRWGDQPQHF. The CDR3, as DNA: TGTGCCAGCAGCCGCTGGGGGGATCAGCCCCAGCATTTT. J is TRBJ1-5 and V is TRBV7-8; tentatively, D is TRBD1 (5 bases). The CDR3 spans 13 residues. CDR1 and CDR2 (germline): SGHVS, FQNEAQ. V was clipped by 5 bases and J by 5 bases, with 10 bases between them.

The chain carries TRBV6-4 and TRBJ2-1; 10 nucleotides match TRBD2. The junction had 11 bases not matched to a gene; V was cut back by 10 bases and J by 8 bases. This CDR3 comprises 14 residues. Germline V gene lookup returns CDR1 MRHNA and CDR2 SNTAGT. The CDR3 DNA reads as TGTGCCACCAGAAGCGGGAGGGCCGGAGATGAGCAGTTCTTC. This translates into CATRSGRAGDEQFF.

This clone was recorded only once. The chain carries TRBV30 and TRBJ1-1; tentative D call: TRBD1 (6 bases). V gave up 5 bases and J gave up 0 bases, with 16 bases separating them. Per germline, CDR1 GTSNPN and CDR2 SVGIG (reference sequence). The CDR3 totals 15 residues. For the CDR3, the DNA is TGTGCCTGGGGAAGGGGGACATTTCTGAACACTGAAGCTTTCTTT. This translates into CAWGRGTFLNTEAFF.

V and J are TRBV7-2 and TRBJ2-1, with TRBD1 as a possible D gene (5 bases). CDR3 length: 10 residues. Trimming pared 5 bases from V and 10 bases from J, leaving 6 bases between. CDR1 and CDR2 from the germline V gene are SGHTA and FQGNSA. This CDR3 reads CASSRQEQFF. CDR3 in DNA: TGTGCCAGCAGCCGACAGGAGCAGTTCTTC.

This sequence joins TRBV29-1 and TRBJ1-1; D is perhaps TRBD1 (5 bases). Between the trimmed V and J ends, which lost 6 bases and 4 bases, there was a span of 15 bases. CDR1 is SQVTM, CDR2 ANQGSEA, per germline. CDR3 length: 13 amino acids. The CDR3 DNA reads TGCAGCGTGGTGAACCCGGGGGGCACTGAAGCTTTCTTT. Encoded protein: CSVVNPGGTEAFF.

Here the CDR3 reads CASSKEVTRDTEAFF. CDR3 DNA sequence: TGTGCCAGTAGTAAGGAGGTGACACGAGACACTGAAGCTTTCTTT. The chain is built from TRBV19 and TRBJ1-1; no reliable D call. The CDR3 runs 15 residues. V was pared by 4 bases and J by 3 bases, with 15 bases between. Per the germline V gene, CDR1 is LNHDA and CDR2 is SQIVND (reference sequence). The full variable domain, in which reference TRBV19 and TRBJ1-1 provide the parts outside the CDR3, is DGGITQSPKYLFRKEGQNVTLSCEQNLNHDAMYWYRQDPGQGLRLIYYSQIVNDFQKGDIAEGYSVSREKKESFPLTVTSAQKNPTAFYLCASSKEVTRDTEAFFGQGTRLTVV.

This CDR3 is CASSLGEGARGSYGYTF. Written as DNA, the CDR3 is TGTGCCAGCAGCTTAGGGGAGGGGGCGCGGGGTAGCTATGGCTACACCTTC. The chain uses TRBV11-2 and TRBJ1-2; 7 bases are a match to TRBD1. V gave up 1 base and J gave up 4 bases; unmatched junction bases: 12. Germline V gives CDR1 SGHAT, CDR2 FQNNGV. The CDR3 is 17 amino acids.

The chain joins TRBV3-1 (or the pseudogene TRBV3-2) to TRBJ2-7; 9 nucleotides align to TRBD2. Germline CDR1 is LGHDT and CDR2 is YNNKEL (reference sequence). J gave up 3 bases and V 1 base, and 4 bases lay outside the gene matches. This CDR3 is 15 amino acids long. The CDR3 DNA reads TGTGCCAGCAGCCAAGGGGTTAGCGGGAGCTACGAGCAGTACTTC. The encoded protein is CASSQGVSGSYEQYF.

J is TRBJ1-2 and V is TRBV14; no definite D call. Per germline, CDR1 SGHDN and CDR2 FVKESK. The CDR3 totals 16 residues. The V end was cut by 4 bases, the J end by 7 bases, with 22 bases between. CDR3 in amino acids: CASSPRGVPLWGGYTF. CDR3 nucleotides: TGTGCCAGCAGCCCCCGGGGTGTGCCCCTTTGGGGTGGCTACACCTTC.

This chain links TRBV19 with TRBJ1-5, with D possibly TRBD1 on 6 matching bases. The CDR3 is 17 amino acids. Germline V gene sequence: CDR1 LNHDA, CDR2 SQIVND (reference sequence). V was clipped by 2 bases and J by 0 bases, with 14 bases between them. This chain's CDR3 is CASSIRDTRYSNQPQHF. The CDR3 nucleotides are TGTGCCAGTAGTATAAGGGACACCAGATATAGCAATCAGCCCCAGCATTTT. The full variable domain, its missing parts supplied by reference TRBV19 and TRBJ1-5, is DGGITQSPKYLFRKEGQNVTLSCEQNLNHDAMYWYRQDPGQGLRLIYYSQIVNDFQKGDIAEGYSVSREKKESFPLTVTSAQKNPTAFYLCASSIRDTRYSNQPQHFGDGTRLSIL.

A single count supports this clone. The chain recombines TRBV28 with TRBJ1-1; 8 bases are a match to TRBD1. CDR3 length: 13 residues. Germline V gene data show CDR1 as MDHEN and CDR2 as SYDVKM. V was clipped by 6 bases and J by 11 bases; unmatched bases: 11. CDR3 nucleotide sequence: TGTGCCAGCAGATCAGGGGGCGTCACCGGGGCTTTCTTT. Translating it yields CASRSGGVTGAFF.

The chain has TRBV6-1 and TRBJ1-3; 7 bases are shared with TRBD1. The CDR3 is 17 amino acids. Losses at the gene ends were 1 base for V and 4 bases for J; bases not matched to a gene: 10. Germline lookup yields CDR1 MNHNS and CDR2 SASEGT. CDR3 amino acids: CASSEDPRQGPGNTIYF. CDR3 coding DNA: TGTGCCAGCAGTGAAGACCCACGACAGGGCCCGGGAAACACCATATATTTT.

This chain joins TRBV5-1 and TRBJ2-3; possible D gene TRBD2, 6 bases. The germline V gene has CDR1 SGHRS and CDR2 YFSETQ. The germline V and J ends were trimmed by 4 bases and 1 base, with 16 bases remaining between them. The CDR3 spans 16 residues. CDR3 coding DNA: TGCGCCAGCAGCAGGACGGCTAGCGACCGCACAGATACGCAGTATTTT. Its protein product is CASSRTASDRTDTQYF.